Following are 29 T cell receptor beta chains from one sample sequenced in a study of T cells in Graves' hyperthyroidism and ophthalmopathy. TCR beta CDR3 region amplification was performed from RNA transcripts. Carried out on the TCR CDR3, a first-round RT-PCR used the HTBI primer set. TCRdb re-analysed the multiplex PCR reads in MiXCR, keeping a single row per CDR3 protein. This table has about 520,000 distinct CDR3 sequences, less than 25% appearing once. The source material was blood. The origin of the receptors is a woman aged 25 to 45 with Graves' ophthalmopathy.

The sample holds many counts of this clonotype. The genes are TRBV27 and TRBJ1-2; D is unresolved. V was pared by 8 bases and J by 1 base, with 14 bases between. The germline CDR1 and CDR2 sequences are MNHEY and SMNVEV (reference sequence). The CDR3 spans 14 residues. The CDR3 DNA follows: TGTGCCAGCGGATCGTGGCAGCATAACTATGGCTACACCTTC. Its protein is CASGSWQHNYGYTF.

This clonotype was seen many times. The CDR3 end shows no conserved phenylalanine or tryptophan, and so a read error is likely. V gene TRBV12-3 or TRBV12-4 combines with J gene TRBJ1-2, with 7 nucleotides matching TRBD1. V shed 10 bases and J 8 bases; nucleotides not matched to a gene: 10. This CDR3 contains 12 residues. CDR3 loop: CAIRLGGLGYTL. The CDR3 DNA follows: TGTGCCATACGCCTAGGGGGCTTAGGCTACACCCTC.

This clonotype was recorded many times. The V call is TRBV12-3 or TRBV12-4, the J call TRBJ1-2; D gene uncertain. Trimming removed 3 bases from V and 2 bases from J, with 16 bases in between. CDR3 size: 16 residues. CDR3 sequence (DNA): TGTGCCAGCAGTTTCGAGCTAGGGCAGTTGAACTATGGCTACACCTTC. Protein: CASSFELGQLNYGYTF.

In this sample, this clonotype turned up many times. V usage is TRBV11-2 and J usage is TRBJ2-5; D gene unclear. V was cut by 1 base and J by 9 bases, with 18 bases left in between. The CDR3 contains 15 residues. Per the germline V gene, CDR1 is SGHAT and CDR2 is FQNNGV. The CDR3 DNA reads TGTGCCAGCAGCTTAGGGCTCCATTCAGGCCCTGCCCAGTACTTC. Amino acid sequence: CASSLGLHSGPAQYF.

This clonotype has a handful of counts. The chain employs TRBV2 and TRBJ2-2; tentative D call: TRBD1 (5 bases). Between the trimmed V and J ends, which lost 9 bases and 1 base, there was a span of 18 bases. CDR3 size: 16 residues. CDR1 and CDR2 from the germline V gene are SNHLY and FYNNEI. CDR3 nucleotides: TGTGCCAGTAGTCTTGGGGCAACTATGAACACCGGGGAGCTGTTTTTT. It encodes CASSLGATMNTGELFF.

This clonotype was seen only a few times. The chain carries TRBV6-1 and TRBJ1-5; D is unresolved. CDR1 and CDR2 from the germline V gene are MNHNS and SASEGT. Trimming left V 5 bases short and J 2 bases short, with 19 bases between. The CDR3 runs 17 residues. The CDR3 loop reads CASSTQRPSNGNQPQHF. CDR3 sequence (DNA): TGTGCCAGCAGTACCCAGCGGCCCTCGAATGGCAATCAGCCCCAGCATTTT.

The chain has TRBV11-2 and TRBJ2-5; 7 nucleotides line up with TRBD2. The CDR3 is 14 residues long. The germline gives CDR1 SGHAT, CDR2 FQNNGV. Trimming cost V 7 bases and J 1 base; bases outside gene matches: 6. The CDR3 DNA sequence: TGTGCCAGCACCCCTATAGCGGGCCAAGAGACCCAGTACTTC. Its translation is CASTPIAGQETQYF.

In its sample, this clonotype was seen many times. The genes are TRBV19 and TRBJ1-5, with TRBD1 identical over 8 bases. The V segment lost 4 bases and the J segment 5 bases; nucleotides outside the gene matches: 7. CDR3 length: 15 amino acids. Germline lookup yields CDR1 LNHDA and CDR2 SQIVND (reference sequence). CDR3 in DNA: TGTGCCAGTAGTACTGCGGGACAGGTTGATCAGCCCCAGCATTTT. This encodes CASSTAGQVDQPQHF. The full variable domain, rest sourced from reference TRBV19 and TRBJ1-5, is DGGITQSPKYLFRKEGQNVTLSCEQNLNHDAMYWYRQDPGQGLRLIYYSQIVNDFQKGDIAEGYSVSREKKESFPLTVTSAQKNPTAFYLCASSTAGQVDQPQHFGDGTRLSIL.

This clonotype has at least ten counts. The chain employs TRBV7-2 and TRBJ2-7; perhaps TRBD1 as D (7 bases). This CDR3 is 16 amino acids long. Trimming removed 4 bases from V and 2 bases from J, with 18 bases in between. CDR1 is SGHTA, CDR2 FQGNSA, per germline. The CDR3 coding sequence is TGTGCCAGCAGCTCGCCCGGCGGGACAGCACCCTACGAGCAGTACTTC. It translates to CASSSPGGTAPYEQYF.

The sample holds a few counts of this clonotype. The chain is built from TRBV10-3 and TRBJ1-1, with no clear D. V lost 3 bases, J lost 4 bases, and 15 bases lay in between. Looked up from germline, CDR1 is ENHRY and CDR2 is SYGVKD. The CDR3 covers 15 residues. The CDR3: CAISDPLTMVTEAFF. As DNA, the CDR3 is TGTGCCATCAGTGACCCCCTAACCATGGTCACTGAAGCTTTCTTT.

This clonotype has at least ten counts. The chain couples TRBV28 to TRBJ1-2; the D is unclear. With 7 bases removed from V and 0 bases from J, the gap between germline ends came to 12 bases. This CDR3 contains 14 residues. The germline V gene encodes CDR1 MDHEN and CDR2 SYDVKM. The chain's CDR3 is CASTLGGANYGYTF. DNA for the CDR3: TGTGCCAGCACCTTAGGCGGGGCTAACTATGGCTACACCTTC.

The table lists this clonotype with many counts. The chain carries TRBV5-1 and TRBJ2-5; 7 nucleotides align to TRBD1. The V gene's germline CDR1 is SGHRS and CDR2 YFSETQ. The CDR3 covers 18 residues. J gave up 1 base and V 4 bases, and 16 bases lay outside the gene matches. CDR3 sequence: CASSTGQAKVWAQETQYF. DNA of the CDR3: TGCGCCAGCAGCACCGGACAGGCGAAAGTATGGGCCCAAGAGACCCAGTACTTC.

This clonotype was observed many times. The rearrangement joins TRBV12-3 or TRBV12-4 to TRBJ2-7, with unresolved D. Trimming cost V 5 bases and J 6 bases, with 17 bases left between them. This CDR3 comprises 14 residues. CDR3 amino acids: CASSIHPTGSEQYF. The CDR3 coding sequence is TGTGCCAGCAGTATACATCCTACCGGTTCCGAGCAGTACTTC.

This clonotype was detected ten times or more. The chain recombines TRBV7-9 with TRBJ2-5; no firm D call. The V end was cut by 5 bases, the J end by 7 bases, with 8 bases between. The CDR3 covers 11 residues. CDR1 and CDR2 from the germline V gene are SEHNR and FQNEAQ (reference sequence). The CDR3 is CASSLEGTQYF. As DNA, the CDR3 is TGTGCCAGCAGCCTCGAAGGGACCCAGTACTTC.

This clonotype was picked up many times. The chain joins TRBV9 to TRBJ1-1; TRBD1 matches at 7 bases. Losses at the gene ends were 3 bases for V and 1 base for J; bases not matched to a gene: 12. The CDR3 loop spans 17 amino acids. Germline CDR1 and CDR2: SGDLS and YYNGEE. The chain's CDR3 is CASSASTLTGANTEAFF. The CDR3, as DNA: TGTGCCAGCAGCGCTTCCACCCTAACAGGGGCGAACACTGAAGCTTTCTTT.

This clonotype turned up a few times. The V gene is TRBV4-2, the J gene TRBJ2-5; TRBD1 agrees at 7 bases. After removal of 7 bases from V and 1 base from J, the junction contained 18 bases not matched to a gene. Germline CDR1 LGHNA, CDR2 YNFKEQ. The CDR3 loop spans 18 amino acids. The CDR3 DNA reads TGTGCCAGCACCCTTTCTCGTCGGCCCGGACAGGTCCAAGAGACCCAGTACTTC. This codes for CASTLSRRPGQVQETQYF.

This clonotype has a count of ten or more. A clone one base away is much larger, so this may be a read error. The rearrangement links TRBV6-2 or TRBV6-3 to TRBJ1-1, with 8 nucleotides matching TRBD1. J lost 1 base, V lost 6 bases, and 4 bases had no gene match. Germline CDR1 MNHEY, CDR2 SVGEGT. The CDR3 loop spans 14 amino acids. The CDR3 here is CASRRTGRNTEAFF. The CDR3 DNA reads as TGTGCCAGCAGGAGGACAGGGCGGAACACTGAAGCTTTCTTT.

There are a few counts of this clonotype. The chain's CDR3 is CASSLRDRGIEGYTF. The CDR3, as DNA: TGTGCCAGCAGCTTGCGGGACAGGGGAATAGAGGGCTACACCTTC. The V and J genes are TRBV5-5 and TRBJ1-2, with 10 bases matching TRBD1. The CDR3 is 15 residues long. J gave up 8 bases and V 1 base, and 8 bases lay outside the gene matches. Germline V gives CDR1 SGHKS, CDR2 YYEKEE (reference sequence).

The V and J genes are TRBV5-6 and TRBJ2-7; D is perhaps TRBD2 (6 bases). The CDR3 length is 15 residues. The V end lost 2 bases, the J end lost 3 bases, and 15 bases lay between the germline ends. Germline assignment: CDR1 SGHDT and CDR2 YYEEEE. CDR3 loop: CASSFRDAGHYEQYF. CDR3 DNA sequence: TGTGCCAGCAGCTTCAGGGACGCGGGGCACTACGAGCAGTACTTC.

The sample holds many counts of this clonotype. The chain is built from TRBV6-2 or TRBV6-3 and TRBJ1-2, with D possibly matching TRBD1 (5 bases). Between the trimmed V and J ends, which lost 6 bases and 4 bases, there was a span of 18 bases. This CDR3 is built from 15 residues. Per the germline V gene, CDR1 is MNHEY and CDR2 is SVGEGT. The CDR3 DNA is TGTGCCAGCAGGAACGCGGCCCCGAGGGGCTATGGCTACACCTTC. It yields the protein CASRNAAPRGYGYTF.

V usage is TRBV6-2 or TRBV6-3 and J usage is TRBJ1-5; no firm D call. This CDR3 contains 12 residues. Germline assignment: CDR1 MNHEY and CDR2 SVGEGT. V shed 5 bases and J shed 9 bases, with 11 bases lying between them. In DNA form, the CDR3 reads TGTGCCAGCAGTAGGAGGCAATGGCCCCAGCATTTT. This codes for CASSRRQWPQHF.

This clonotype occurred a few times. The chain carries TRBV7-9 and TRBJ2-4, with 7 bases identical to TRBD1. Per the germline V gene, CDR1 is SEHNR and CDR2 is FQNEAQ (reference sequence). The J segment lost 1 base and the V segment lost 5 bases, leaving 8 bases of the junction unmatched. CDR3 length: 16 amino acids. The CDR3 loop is CASSTTGAVAKNIQYF. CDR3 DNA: TGTGCCAGCAGCACAACAGGGGCTGTGGCCAAAAACATTCAGTACTTC.

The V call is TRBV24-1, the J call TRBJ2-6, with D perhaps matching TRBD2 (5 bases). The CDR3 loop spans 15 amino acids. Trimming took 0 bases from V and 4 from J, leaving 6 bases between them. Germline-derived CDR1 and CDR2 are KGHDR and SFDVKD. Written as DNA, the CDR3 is TGTGCCACCAGTGATTTGCAGCGGGGGGCCAACGTCCTGACTTTC. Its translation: CATSDLQRGANVLTF.

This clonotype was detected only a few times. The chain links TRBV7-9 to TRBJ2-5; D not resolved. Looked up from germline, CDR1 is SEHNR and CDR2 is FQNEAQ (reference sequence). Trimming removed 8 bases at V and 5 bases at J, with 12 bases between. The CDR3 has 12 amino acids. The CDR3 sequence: CASFEGLETQYF. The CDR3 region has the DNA TGTGCCAGCTTTGAAGGGCTGGAGACCCAGTACTTC. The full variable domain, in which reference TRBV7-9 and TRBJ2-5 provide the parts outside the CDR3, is DTGVSQNPRHKITKRGQNVTFRCDPISEHNRLYWYRQTLGQGPEFLTYFQNEAQLEKSRLLSDRFSAERPKGSFSTLEIQRTEQGDSAMYLCASFEGLETQYFGPGTRLLVL.

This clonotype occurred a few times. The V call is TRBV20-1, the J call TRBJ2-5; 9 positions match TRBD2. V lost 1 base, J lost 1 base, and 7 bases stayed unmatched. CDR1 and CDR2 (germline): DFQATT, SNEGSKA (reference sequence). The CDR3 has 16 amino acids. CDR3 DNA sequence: TGCAGTGCTAGAGTGTGGACTAGCGTACTCCAAGAGACCCAGTACTTC. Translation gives CSARVWTSVLQETQYF.

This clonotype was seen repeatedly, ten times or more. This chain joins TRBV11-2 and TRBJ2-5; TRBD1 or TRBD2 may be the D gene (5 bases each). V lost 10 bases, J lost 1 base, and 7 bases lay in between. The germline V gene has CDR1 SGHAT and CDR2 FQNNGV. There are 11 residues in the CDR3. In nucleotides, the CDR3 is TGTGCCACGAGGGGCCAAGAGACCCAGTACTTC. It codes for CATRGQETQYF.

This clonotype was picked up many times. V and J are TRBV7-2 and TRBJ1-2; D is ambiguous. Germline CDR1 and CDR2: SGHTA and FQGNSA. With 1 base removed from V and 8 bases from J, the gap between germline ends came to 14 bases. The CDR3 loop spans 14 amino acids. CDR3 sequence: CASSLGAGRGGYTF. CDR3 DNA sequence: TGTGCCAGCAGCTTAGGGGCGGGGAGAGGCGGCTACACCTTC.

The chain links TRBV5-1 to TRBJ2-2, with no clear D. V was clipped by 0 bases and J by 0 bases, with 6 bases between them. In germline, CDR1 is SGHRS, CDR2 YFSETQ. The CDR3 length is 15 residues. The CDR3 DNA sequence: TGCGCCAGCAGCTTGGAGATAACGAACACCGGGGAGCTGTTTTTT. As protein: CASSLEITNTGELFF.

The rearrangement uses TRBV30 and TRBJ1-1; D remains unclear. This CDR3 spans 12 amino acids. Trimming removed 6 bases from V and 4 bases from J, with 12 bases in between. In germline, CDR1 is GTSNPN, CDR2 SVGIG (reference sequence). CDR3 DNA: TGTGCCTGCTCCCCCTGGGGCACTGAAGCTTTCTTT. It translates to CACSPWGTEAFF. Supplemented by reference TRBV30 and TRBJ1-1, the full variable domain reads SQTIHQWPATLVQPVGSPLSLECTVEGTSNPNLYWYRQAAGRGLQLLFYSVGIGQISSEVPQNLSASRPQDRQFILSSKKLLLSDSGFYLCACSPWGTEAFFGQGTRLTVV.